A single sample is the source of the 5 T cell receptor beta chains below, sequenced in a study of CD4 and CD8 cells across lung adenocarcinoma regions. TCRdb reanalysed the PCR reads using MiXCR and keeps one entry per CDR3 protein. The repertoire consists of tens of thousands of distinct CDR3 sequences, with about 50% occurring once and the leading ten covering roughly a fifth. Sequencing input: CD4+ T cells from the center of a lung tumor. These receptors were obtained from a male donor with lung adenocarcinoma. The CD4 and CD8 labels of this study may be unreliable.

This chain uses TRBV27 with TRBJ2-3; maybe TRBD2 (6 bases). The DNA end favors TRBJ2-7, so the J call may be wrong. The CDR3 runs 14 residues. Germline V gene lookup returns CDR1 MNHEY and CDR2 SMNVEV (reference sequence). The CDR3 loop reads CASSSGGGTDMQYF. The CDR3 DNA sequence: TGTGCCAGCAGTTCCGGGGGTGGCACAGATATGCAGTACTTC.

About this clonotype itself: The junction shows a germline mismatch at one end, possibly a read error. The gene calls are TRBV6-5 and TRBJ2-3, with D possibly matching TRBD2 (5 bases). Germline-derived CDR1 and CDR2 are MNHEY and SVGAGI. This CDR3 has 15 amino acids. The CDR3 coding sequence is TGTGCCCGCAGACTCCAGTCCGGGATCCCAGAGGCGCTGTATTTT. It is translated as CARRLQSGIPEALYF.

CDR3 region: CASSVLGDNEQFF. CDR3 bases: TGCGCCAGCAGTGTTCTGGGGGACAATGAGCAGTTCTTC. The V call is TRBV10-2, the J call TRBJ2-1; D may correspond to TRBD1 or TRBD2 (5 bases each). V was clipped by 4 bases and J by 5 bases, with 9 bases between them. The germline CDR1 and CDR2 sequences are WSHSY and SAAADI. The CDR3 has 13 residues.

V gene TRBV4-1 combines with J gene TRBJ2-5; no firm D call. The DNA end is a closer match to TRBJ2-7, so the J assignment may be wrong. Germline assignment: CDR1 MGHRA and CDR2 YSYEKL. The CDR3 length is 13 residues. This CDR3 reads CASSQDAGSEQYF. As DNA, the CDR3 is TGCGCCAGCAGCCAAGATGCAGGATCCGAGCAGTACTTC.

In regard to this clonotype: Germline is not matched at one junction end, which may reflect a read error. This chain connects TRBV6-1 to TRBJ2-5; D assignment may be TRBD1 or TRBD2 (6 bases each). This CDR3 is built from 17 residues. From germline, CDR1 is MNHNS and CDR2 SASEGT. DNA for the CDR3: TGTGCCAGCAGTGGGGGGCCCGGGGGCGGAGACCAAGAGACCCAGTATTTC. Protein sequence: CASSGGPGGGDQETQYF.